This TCR beta chain was recovered during a study of blood T cell repertoires in COVID-19. Study overall: Sites across the United States, Italy and Spain contributed samples from acute and convalescent COVID-19. PBMCs, B-cell-depleted T cells, or T cells were the source of the cDNA or gDNA that made up the material.

This clone was detected only once. Original processing methods: Estimated nucleated cell counts came from reference gene primer amplification. Generated by immunoSEQ multiplex PCR, the TCRdb table keeps only in-frame clones and is missing some. The V and J calls and clone size are taken from that table; D and trimming were inferred from the DNA. The sample lists some 38,000 clones, 78% occurring once. This sequence was found in a man between 65 and 85 years old with acute or convalescent COVID-19. Sequenced: peripheral blood.

CDR3 in DNA: TGTGCCAGCAGCTCCGGGACTGCGAACACCGGGGAGCTGTTTTTT. It translates to CASSSGTANTGELFF. This chain uses TRBV11-3 with TRBJ2-2; D is perhaps TRBD2 (6 bases). CDR3 size: 15 residues. Germline loops: CDR1 SGHNT, CDR2 YENEEA. The V gene lost 4 bases and the J gene lost 0 bases, with 9 bases spanning the gap.